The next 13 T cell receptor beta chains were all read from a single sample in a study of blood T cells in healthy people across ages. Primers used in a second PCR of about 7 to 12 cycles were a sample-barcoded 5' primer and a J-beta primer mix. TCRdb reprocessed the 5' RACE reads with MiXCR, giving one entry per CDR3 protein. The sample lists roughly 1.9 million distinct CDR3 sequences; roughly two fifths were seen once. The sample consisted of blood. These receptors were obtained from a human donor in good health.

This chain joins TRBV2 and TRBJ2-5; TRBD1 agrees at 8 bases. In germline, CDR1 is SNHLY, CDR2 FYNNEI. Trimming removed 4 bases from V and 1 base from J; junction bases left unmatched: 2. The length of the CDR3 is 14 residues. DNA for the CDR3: TGTGCCAGCAGTGGACAGGGGTTCCAAGAGACCCAGTACTTC. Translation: CASSGQGFQETQYF. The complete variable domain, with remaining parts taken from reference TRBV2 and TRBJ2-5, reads EPEVTQTPSHQVTQMGQEVILRCVPISNHLYFYWYRQILGQKVEFLVSFYNNEISEKSEIFDDQFSVERPDGSNFTLKIRSTKLEDSAMYFCASSGQGFQETQYFGPGTRLLVL.

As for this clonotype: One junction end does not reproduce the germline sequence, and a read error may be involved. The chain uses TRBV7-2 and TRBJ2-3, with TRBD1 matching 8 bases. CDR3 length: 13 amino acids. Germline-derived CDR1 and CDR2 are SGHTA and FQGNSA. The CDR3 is CASPRQGIDTQYF. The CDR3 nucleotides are TGTGCCAGCCCTCGACAGGGGATAGATACACAGTATTTT.

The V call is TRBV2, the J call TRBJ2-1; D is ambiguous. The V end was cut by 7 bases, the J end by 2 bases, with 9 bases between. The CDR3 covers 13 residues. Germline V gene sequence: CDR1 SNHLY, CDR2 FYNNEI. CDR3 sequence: CASKARTYNEQFF. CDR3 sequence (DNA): TGTGCCAGCAAGGCCCGTACCTACAATGAGCAGTTCTTC. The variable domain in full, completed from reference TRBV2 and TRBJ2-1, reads EPEVTQTPSHQVTQMGQEVILRCVPISNHLYFYWYRQILGQKVEFLVSFYNNEISEKSEIFDDQFSVERPDGSNFTLKIRSTKLEDSAMYFCASKARTYNEQFFGPGTRLTVL.

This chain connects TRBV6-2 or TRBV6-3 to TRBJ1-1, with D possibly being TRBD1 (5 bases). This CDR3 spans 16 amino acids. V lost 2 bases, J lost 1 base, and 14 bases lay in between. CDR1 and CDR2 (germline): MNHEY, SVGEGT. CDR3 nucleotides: TGTGCCAGCAGTTACACGAGATGGGGGGGGAACACTGAAGCTTTCTTT. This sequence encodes CASSYTRWGGNTEAFF.

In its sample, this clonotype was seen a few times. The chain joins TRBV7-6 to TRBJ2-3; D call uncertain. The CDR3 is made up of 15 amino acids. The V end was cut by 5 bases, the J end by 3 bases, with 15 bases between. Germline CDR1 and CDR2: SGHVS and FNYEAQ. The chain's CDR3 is CASSPAWVTTDTQYF. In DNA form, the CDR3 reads TGTGCCAGCAGCCCCGCGTGGGTAACTACAGATACGCAGTATTTT.

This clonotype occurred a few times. CDR3 loop: CASSLFLLAGGSTDTQYF. The CDR3 coding sequence is TGTGCCAGCAGTTTATTTTTGCTAGCGGGGGGGAGCACAGATACGCAGTATTTT. The rearrangement uses TRBV12-3 or TRBV12-4 and TRBJ2-3; TRBD2 agrees at 12 bases. This CDR3 has 18 residues. V trimming: 2 bases; J trimming: 0 bases; junction bases outside the gene matches: 6.

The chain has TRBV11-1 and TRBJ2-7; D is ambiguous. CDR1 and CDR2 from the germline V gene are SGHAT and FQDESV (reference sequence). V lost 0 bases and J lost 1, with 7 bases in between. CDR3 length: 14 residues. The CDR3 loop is CASSLASESYEQYF. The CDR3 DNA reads TGTGCCAGCAGCTTAGCGTCAGAATCCTACGAGCAGTACTTC.

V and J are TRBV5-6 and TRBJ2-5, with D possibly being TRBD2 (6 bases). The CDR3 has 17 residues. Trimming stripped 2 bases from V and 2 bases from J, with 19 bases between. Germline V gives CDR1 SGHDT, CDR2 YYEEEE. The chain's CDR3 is CASSFLRRSGPQETQYF. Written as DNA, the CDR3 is TGTGCCAGCAGCTTCCTTAGACGTAGCGGACCTCAAGAGACCCAGTACTTC.

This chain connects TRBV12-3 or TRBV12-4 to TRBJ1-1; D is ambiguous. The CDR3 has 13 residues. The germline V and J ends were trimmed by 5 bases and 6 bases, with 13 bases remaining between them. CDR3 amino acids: CASSIDQAAEAFF. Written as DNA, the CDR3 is TGTGCCAGCAGTATCGACCAGGCCGCTGAAGCTTTCTTT.

The CDR3: CASTMTTGFDEQFF. As DNA, the CDR3 is TGCGCCAGCACCATGACTACGGGGTTTGATGAGCAGTTCTTC. The chain carries TRBV5-1 and TRBJ2-1, with a tentative D call TRBD2 (5 bases). V was shortened by 6 bases and J by 8 bases, with 18 bases between the two germline ends. The CDR3 has 14 residues. Looked up from germline, CDR1 is SGHRS and CDR2 is YFSETQ.

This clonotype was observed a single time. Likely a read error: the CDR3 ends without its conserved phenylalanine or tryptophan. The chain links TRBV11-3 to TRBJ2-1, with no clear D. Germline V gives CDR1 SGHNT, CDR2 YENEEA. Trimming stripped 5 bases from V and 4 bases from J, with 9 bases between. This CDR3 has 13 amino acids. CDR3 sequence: CASSLNSYNEQFL. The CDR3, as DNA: TGTGCCAGCAGCCTTAACTCTTACAATGAGCAGTTCCTC.

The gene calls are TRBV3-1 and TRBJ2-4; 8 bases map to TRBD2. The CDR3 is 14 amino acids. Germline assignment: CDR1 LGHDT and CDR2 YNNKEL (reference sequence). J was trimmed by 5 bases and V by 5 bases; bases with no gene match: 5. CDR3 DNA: TGTGCCAGCAGCATTAGCGGGGTGGAAAACATTCAGTACTTC. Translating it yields CASSISGVENIQYF.

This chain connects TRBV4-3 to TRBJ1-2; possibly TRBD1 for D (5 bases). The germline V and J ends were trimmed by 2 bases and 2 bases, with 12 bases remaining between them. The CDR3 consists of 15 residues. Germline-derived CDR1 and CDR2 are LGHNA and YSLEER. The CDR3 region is CASSQWTNTNYGYTF. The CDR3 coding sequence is TGCGCCAGCAGCCAATGGACAAATACCAACTATGGCTACACCTTC.